The 14 T cell receptor beta chains presented below share a single source sample, sequenced in a study of blood T cell repertoires in COVID-19. Some clones are missing from TCRdb's copy, which holds only in-frame ones; the method was immunoSEQ multiplex PCR. This sample has just over 650,000 clones; 80% to 90% occur once, and the top ten carry 0.2% to 0.3%. Sequencing input: peripheral blood. The receptors derive from a woman under 30 with acute or convalescent COVID-19.

The rearrangement joins TRBV7-9 to TRBJ2-3; the D is unclear. The CDR3 contains 13 residues. From germline, CDR1 is SEHNR and CDR2 FQNEAQ (reference sequence). V was cut by 2 bases and J by 4 bases, with 7 bases left in between. DNA of the CDR3: TGTGCCAGCAGCTTAAATCCGTCAGATACGCAGTATTTT. This codes for CASSLNPSDTQYF.

This chain connects TRBV7-6 to TRBJ2-1, with TRBD1 identical over 9 bases. Germline loops: CDR1 SGHVS, CDR2 FNYEAQ. V gave up 5 bases and J gave up 9 bases; unmatched junction bases: 11. The CDR3 totals 15 residues. The CDR3, as DNA: TGTGCCAGCAGCCTGCTGACAGGGGGGTCGGGTGAGCAGTTCTTC. Residues: CASSLLTGGSGEQFF.

As regards this clone: The identical CDR3 is also encoded by other nucleotide sequences in the sample. The V and J genes are TRBV27 and TRBJ2-7, with D possibly TRBD2 on 6 matching bases. The CDR3 contains 14 residues. Germline assignment: CDR1 MNHEY and CDR2 SMNVEV (reference sequence). The V gene lost 0 bases and the J gene lost 3 bases, with 9 bases spanning the gap. The CDR3 coding sequence is TGTGCCAGCAGTTTATCAGGCGGGAACTACGAGCAGTACTTC. Translating it yields CASSLSGGNYEQYF.

The chain combines TRBV2 with TRBJ1-1, with D maybe TRBD1 (6 bases). This CDR3 is built from 17 residues. Germline loops: CDR1 SNHLY, CDR2 FYNNEI. Trimming removed 4 bases from V and 1 base from J, with 19 bases in between. The CDR3: CASSGPKRTAPNTEAFF. The CDR3 region has the DNA TGTGCCAGCAGTGGTCCCAAAAGGACAGCACCGAACACTGAAGCTTTCTTT.

V and J are TRBV4-1 and TRBJ1-3, with D uncertain. Trimming left V 4 bases short and J 8 bases short, with 12 bases between. Germline CDR1 MGHRA, CDR2 YSYEKL. CDR3 length: 13 residues. The CDR3 nucleotides read TGCGCCAGCAGCCTTCAGATCGGAGACACCATATATTTT. This sequence encodes CASSLQIGDTIYF.

The J gene is TRBJ2-7, the V gene TRBV5-1; D might be TRBD2 (7 bases). The V end was cut by 4 bases, the J end by 0 bases, with 23 bases between. The CDR3 has 18 residues. Germline V lookup: CDR1 SGHRS, CDR2 YFSETQ. The CDR3 DNA reads TGCGCCAGCAGCCTGGGGGTGGGGGGGGGCTCCAGCTCCTACGAGCAGTACTTC. Protein product: CASSLGVGGGSSSYEQYF.

This rearrangement joins TRBV7-9 to TRBJ2-5; D not certain. V gave up 3 bases and J gave up 5 bases, with 16 bases separating them. This CDR3 has 15 amino acids. CDR1 SEHNR and CDR2 FQNEAQ come from the germline V gene (reference sequence). For the CDR3, the DNA is TGTGCCAGCAGCTTGGTAGGCCAGCAGGTCGAGACCCAGTACTTC. Translating it yields CASSLVGQQVETQYF.

This sequence joins TRBV9 and TRBJ1-5, with D perhaps matching TRBD1 (5 bases). CDR1 is SGDLS and CDR2 is YYNGEE in the germline V gene. V gave up 4 bases and J gave up 2 bases, with 10 bases separating them. The CDR3 is made up of 14 amino acids. The CDR3 sequence is CASSPTGGNQPQHF. DNA of the CDR3: TGTGCCAGCAGCCCCACAGGCGGCAATCAGCCCCAGCATTTT.

V and J are TRBV7-9 and TRBJ1-1, with unresolved D. This CDR3 contains 12 residues. V dropped 2 bases and J dropped 3 bases, with 4 bases sitting between them. The germline gives CDR1 SEHNR, CDR2 FQNEAQ (reference sequence). The CDR3 DNA is TGTGCCAGCAGCTTATATCACACTGAAGCTTTCTTT. Its protein is CASSLYHTEAFF.

The chain links TRBV20-1 to TRBJ2-7; the D gene is possibly TRBD2 (6 bases). The V end was cut by 5 bases, the J end by 9 bases, with 11 bases between. The CDR3 covers 10 residues. Germline-derived CDR1 and CDR2 are DFQATT and SNEGSKA (reference sequence). The CDR3: CSASAGWQYF. In DNA form, the CDR3 reads TGCAGTGCTTCTGCGGGATGGCAGTACTTC.

The chain employs TRBV6-5 and TRBJ2-5, with TRBD2 as a possible D gene (5 bases). This CDR3 is built from 14 residues. Germline values: CDR1 MNHEY, CDR2 SVGAGI. Trimming removed 7 bases from V and 2 bases from J, with 14 bases in between. The DNA of the CDR3 is TGTGCCAGCACTTATGGAGGCCCTCAAGAGACCCAGTACTTC. Its translation: CASTYGGPQETQYF.

CDR3 sequence: CASSVEAGGTEAFF. Written as DNA, the CDR3 is TGTGCCAGCAGCGTAGAGGCAGGGGGGACTGAAGCTTTCTTT. The chain is built from TRBV9 and TRBJ1-1, with TRBD1 matching 7 bases. The V gene end was trimmed by 0 bases and the J gene end by 5 bases; junction bases not matched to a gene: 4. The CDR3 covers 14 residues. Germline-derived CDR1 and CDR2 are SGDLS and YYNGEE.

This chain uses TRBV28 with TRBJ2-3, with TRBD2 as a possible D gene (6 bases). V lost 6 bases and J lost 1, with 20 bases in between. This CDR3 has 17 amino acids. Germline V lookup: CDR1 MDHEN, CDR2 SYDVKM. Written as DNA, the CDR3 is TGTGCCAGCAGACCATGGGGGGTCCAGCCTGGCACAGATACGCAGTATTTT. It codes for CASRPWGVQPGTDTQYF.

This clone has a single count. The chain links TRBV19 to TRBJ1-4, with 12 bases fitting TRBD1. The V gene's germline CDR1 is LNHDA and CDR2 SQIVND (reference sequence). Unmatched junction bases numbered 3, after V lost 4 bases and J lost 3 bases. This CDR3 comprises 16 residues. CDR3 amino acids: CASSTGQGAPNEKLFF. CDR3 nucleotides: TGTGCCAGTAGTACGGGACAGGGGGCCCCTAATGAAAAACTGTTTTTT.